This T cell receptor beta chain emerged from a study of T cells in Graves' hyperthyroidism and ophthalmopathy. The study included ophthalmopathy patients with Clinical Activity Score at least 3, NOSPECS grade at least 4 and duration under 3 months. Clinical symptoms, serum thyroxine, TRAb, thyroid ultrasound and orbital computed tomography established diagnosis. This clonotype was detected many times. What was amplified from RNA transcripts were TCR beta CDR3 regions. First-round RT-PCR with HTBI primers amplified the TCR CDR3 region. TCRdb redid the calling of the multiplex PCR reads with MiXCR, one entry per CDR3 protein. The data contain 300,000 to 400,000 distinct CDR3 sequences, 18% of them singletons. The clonotype was recovered from a man between 18 and 29 years old with Graves' ophthalmopathy. Sequenced sample: blood.

The DNA for the CDR3 is TGCAGTGCAACCGGGACAGGGGTGAACGAGCAGTACTTC. It is translated as CSATGTGVNEQYF. The V and J genes are TRBV20-1 and TRBJ2-7; 10 bases fit TRBD1. From germline, CDR1 is DFQATT and CDR2 SNEGSKA (reference sequence). Unmatched junction bases numbered 7, after V lost 6 bases and J lost 5 bases. The CDR3 is 13 residues long.